Sequencing of this T cell receptor beta chain was carried out in a study of CD8 T cells in ankylosing spondylitis. Study findings and constraints: In reactive arthritis synovial fluid and blood, some motif variants had been reported before. A TCR beta motif made of fewer than 10 highly homologous variants seemed typical of ankylosing spondylitis blood. In peripheral blood, disease-linked CD8+ clones occurred at relatively low frequencies.

In this sample, this clonotype turned up many times. Its target is unknown. The CDR3 loop spans 16 amino acids. V trimming: 5 bases; J trimming: 7 bases; junction bases outside the gene matches: 12. 5'-RACE, quantitative and with molecular barcodes, yielded the TCR beta libraries. TCRdb reprocessed the 5' RACE reads via MiXCR and lists one record per CDR3 protein. The sample contains more than 60,000 distinct CDR3 sequences, 6.2% of which appear only once. The V call is TRBV12-3 or TRBV12-4, the J call TRBJ2-1, with 9 bases aligning to TRBD1. What was sequenced was synovial fluid, either unsorted or a sorted T cell fraction (not recorded which). This receptor was taken from a male donor with ankylosing spondylitis. The CDR3 sequence: CASSALPGQGKNEQFF. DNA of the CDR3: TGTGCCAGCAGTGCCTTACCGGGACAGGGTAAGAATGAGCAGTTCTTC.